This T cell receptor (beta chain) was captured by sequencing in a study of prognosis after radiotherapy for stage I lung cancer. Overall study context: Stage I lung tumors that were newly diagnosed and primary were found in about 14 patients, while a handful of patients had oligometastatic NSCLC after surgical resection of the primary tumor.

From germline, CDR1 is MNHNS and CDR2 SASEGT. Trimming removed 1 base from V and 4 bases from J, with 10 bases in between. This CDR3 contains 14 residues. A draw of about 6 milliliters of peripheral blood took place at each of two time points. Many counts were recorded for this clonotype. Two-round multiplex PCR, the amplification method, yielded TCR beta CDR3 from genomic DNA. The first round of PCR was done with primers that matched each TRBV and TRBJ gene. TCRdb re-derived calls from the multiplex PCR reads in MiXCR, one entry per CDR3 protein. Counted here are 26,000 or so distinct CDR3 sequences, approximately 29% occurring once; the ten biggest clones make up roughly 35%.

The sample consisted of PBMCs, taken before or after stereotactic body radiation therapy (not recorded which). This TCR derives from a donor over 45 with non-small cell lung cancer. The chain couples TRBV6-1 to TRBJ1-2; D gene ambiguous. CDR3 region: CASSEGWSGYGYTF. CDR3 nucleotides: TGTGCCAGCAGTGAAGGGTGGTCTGGCTATGGCTACACCTTC.